Listed here is a single T cell receptor beta chain. Its cognate antigen is unknown. A second about 7 to 11 cycle PCR used barcoded and J-beta primers. A single record per CDR3 protein comes from TCRdb applying MiXCR to the 5' RACE reads. The sample lists hundreds of thousands of distinct CDR3 sequences; around two fifths were seen once. This sample stems from a study of blood T cells in healthy people across ages. Points from the study as a whole: Diversity estimates from one million T cells were considered underestimates.

V was clipped by 0 bases and J by 10 bases; unmatched bases: 4. In germline, CDR1 is LGHNA, CDR2 YSLEER. The CDR3 is made up of 14 amino acids. This sequence was found in a man between 60 and 70 years old in good health. Sample: blood. V gene TRBV4-3 combines with J gene TRBJ2-1, with TRBD2 matching over 9 bases. The CDR3 region is CASSQDWLAGEQFF. CDR3 sequence (DNA): TGCGCCAGCAGCCAAGATTGGCTAGCGGGGGAGCAGTTCTTC.